The rows below give T cell receptor beta chains drawn from one sample of a study of identifying expanded T cells in peripheral blood. Repertoires were generated with immunoSEQ multiplex PCR, while TCRdb's copy carries only in-frame clones and drops some. The sample contains tens of thousands of clones, over 75% of which appear only once. Sample: blood. These TCRs come from a person between 18 and 70 years old in good health. Each CDR3 is given with its conserved first and last residue. The D gene is left open where the match is weak. Some rows have no size entry. The others give once, few or many, or a class for an expanded clone.

V	size	D	J	DNA	CDR3
TRBV6-5	-	TRBD1	TRBJ2-7	TGTGCCAGCAGTTACGACAGGGGCCACGAGCAGTACTTC	CASSYDRGHEQYF
TRBV2	-	-	TRBJ2-2	TGTGCCAGCGAATTACAAACGAACACCGGGGAGCTGTTTTTT	CASELQTNTGELFF
TRBV29-1	-	-	TRBJ2-7	TGCAGCGTAATACAGGGTGGAGGCGGCGAGCAGTACTTC	CSVIQGGGGEQYF
TRBV19	-	-	TRBJ2-2	TGTGCCAGTAGACCCATACAGGGTTCCGTAGTTACCGGGGAGCTGTTTTTT	CASRPIQGSVVTGELFF
TRBV30	-	TRBD1	TRBJ1-5	TGTGCCTGGAGTCAGGGGGGGGGCAATCAGCCCCAGCATTTT	CAWSQGGGNQPQHF
TRBV11-3	-	-	TRBJ2-7	TGTGCCAGCAGCGCCACCCTCTACGAGCAGTACTTC	CASSATLYEQYF
TRBV11-2	-	TRBD1	TRBJ2-7	TGTGCCAGCACCGTATGGACAGGGGGTTCTAACGAGCAGTACTTC	CASTVWTGGSNEQYF
TRBV14	few	TRBD1	TRBJ1-1	TGTGCCAGCAGTCCCCCCGGGACAGGAGTAAGATTGGCTTTCTTT	CASSPPGTGVRLAFF
TRBV29-1	-	TRBD1	TRBJ1-2	TGCAGCGTGGGACGGACAGGGGTCTCCAACGCTGGCTACACCTTC	CSVGRTGVSNAGYTF
TRBV11-2	-	TRBD2	TRBJ2-1	TGTGCCAGCAGCTCATGGACTAGCGGGAGGGCGTACAATGAGCAGTTCTTC	CASSSWTSGRAYNEQFF
TRBV16	-	TRBD2	TRBJ2-1	TGTGCCAGCAGCCAATTGGGGACTAGCGTGGGTGAGCAGTTCTTC	CASSQLGTSVGEQFF
TRBV10-3	-	TRBD1	TRBJ1-6	TGTGCCAGCAGGCCGACAGGGGGCCCCTATAATTCACCCCTCCACTTT	CASRPTGGPYNSPLHF
TRBV5-1	-	TRBD1	TRBJ1-5	TGCGCCAGCAGCACCGGGACAGCAGGGCAGCCCCAGCATTTT	CASSTGTAGQPQHF
TRBV30	-	-	TRBJ1-6	TGTGCCTGGACCCGGGACGTAATTCCTTCACCCCTCCACTTT	CAWTRDVIPSPLHF
TRBV6-5	-	-	TRBJ1-1	TGTGCCAGCAGTTACTCGAAGAATACTGAAGCTTTCTTT	CASSYSKNTEAFF
TRBV15	-	TRBD1	TRBJ2-7	TGTGCCACCAGCAGGGAACGTCCGGGACAGAGGACTGAGCAGTACTTC	CATSRERPGQRTEQYF